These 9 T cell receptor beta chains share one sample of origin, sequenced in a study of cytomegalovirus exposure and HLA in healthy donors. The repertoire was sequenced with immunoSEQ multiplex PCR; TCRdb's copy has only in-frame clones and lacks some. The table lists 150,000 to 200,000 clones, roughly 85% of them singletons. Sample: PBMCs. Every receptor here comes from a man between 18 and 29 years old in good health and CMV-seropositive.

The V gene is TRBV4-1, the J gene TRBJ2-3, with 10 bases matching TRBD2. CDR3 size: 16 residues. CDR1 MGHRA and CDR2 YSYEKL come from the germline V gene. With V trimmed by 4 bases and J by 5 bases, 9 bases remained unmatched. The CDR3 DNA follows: TGCGCCAGCAGCCGAGACCCTAGCGGGAGTAAAGATACGCAGTATTTT. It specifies CASSRDPSGSKDTQYF.

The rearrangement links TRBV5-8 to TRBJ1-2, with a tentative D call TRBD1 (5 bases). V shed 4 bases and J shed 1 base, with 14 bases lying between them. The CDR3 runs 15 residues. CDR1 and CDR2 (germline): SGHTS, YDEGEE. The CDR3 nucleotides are TGTGCCAGCAGCGTCACAGGCCACTTTAACTATGGCTACACCTTC. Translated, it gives CASSVTGHFNYGYTF.

The DNA of the CDR3 is TGTGCCAGCAGCTCTAGCGGGAGCACAGATACGCAGTATTTT. This codes for CASSSSGSTDTQYF. The chain carries TRBV7-2 and TRBJ2-3; TRBD2 matches 8 bases. Germline assignment: CDR1 SGHTA and CDR2 FQGNSA. This CDR3 has 14 amino acids. The junction had 0 bases not matched to a gene; V was cut back by 4 bases and J by 0 bases.

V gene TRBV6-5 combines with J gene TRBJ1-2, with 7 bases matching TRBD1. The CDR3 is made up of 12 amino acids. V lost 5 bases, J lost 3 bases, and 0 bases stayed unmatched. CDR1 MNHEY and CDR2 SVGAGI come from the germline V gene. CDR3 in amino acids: CASSTGDYGYTF. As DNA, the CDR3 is TGTGCCAGCAGTACAGGGGACTATGGCTACACCTTC.

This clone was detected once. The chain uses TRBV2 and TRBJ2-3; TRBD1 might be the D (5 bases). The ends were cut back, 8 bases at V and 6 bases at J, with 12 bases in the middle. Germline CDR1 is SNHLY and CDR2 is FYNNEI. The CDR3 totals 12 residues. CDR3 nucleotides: TGTGCCAGCGCTTGGGGCCGGGATACGCAGTATTTT. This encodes CASAWGRDTQYF.

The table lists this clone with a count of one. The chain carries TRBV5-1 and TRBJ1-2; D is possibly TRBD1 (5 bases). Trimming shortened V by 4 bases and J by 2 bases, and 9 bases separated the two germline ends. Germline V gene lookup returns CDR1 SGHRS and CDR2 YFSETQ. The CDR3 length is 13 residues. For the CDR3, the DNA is TGCGCCAGCAGCGAGGACACCAACTATGGCTACACCTTC. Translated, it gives CASSEDTNYGYTF.

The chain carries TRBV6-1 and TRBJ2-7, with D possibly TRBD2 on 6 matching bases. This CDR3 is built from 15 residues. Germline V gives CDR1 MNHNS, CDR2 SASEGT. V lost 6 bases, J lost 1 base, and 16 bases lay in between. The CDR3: CASRGRRRDSYEQYF. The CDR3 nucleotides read TGTGCCAGCAGGGGTAGGCGGCGGGATTCCTACGAGCAGTACTTC.

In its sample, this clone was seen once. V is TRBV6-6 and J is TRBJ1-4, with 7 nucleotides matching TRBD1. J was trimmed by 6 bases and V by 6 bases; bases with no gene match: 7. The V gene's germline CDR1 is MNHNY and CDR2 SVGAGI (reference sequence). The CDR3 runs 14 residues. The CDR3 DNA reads TGTGCCAGCAGGGGGACAGCCGTAGATGAAAAACTGTTTTTT. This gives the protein CASRGTAVDEKLFF.

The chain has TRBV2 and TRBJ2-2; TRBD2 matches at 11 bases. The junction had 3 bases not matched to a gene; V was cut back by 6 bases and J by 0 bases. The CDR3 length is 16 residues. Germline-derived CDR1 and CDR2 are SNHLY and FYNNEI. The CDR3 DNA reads TGTGCCAGCAGGTCTAGCGGGGGGACGAACACCGGGGAGCTGTTTTTT. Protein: CASRSSGGTNTGELFF. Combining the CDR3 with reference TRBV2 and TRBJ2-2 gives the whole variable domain EPEVTQTPSHQVTQMGQEVILRCVPISNHLYFYWYRQILGQKVEFLVSFYNNEISEKSEIFDDQFSVERPDGSNFTLKIRSTKLEDSAMYFCASRSSGGTNTGELFFGEGSRLTVL.